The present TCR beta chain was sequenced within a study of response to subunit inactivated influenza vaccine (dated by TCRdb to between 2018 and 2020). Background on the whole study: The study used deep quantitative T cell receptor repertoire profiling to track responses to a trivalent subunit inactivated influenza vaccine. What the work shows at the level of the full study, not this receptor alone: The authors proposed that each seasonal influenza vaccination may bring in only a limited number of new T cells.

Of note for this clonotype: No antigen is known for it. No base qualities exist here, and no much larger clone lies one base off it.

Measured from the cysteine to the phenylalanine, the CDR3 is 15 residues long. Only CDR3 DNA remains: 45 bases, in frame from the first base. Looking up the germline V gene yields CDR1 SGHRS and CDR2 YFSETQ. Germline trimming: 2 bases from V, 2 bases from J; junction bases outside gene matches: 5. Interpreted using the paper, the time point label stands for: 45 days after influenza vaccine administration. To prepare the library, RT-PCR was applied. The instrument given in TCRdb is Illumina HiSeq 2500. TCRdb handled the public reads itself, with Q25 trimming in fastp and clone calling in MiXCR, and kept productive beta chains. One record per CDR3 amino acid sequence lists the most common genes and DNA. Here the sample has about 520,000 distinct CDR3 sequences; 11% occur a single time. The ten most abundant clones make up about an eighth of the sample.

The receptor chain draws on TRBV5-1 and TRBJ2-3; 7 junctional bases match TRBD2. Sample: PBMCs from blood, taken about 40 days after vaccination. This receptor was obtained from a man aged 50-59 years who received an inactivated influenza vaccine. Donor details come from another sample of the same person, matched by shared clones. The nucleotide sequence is TGCGCCAGCAGCTTTTCAGCGGGGAACACAGATACGCAGTATTTT. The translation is CASSFSAGNTDTQYF.